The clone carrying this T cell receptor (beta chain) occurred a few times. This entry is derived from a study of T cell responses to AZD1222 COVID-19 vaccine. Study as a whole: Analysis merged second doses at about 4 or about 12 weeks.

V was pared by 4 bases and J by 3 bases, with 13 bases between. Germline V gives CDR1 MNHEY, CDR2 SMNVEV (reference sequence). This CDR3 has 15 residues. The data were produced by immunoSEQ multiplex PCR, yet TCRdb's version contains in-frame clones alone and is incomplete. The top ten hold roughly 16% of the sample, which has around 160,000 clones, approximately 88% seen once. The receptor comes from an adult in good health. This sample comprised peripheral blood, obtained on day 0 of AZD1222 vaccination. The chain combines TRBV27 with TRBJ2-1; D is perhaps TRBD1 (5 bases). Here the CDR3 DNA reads TGTGCCAGCAGTTATGAGGACACACGCTACAATGAGCAGTTCTTC. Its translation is CASSYEDTRYNEQFF.